The rows below give T cell receptor beta chains drawn from one sample of a study of cytomegalovirus exposure and HLA in healthy donors. Clones were sequenced by immunoSEQ multiplex PCR, and TCRdb holds only the in-frame ones, with some missing. Of 55,000 to 65,000 clones detected, around 96% appear once; the ten largest clones hold approximately 0.9%. The specimen sequenced was PBMCs. Receptors were obtained from a man in his late teens or twenties in good health and CMV-seronegative. The CDR3 runs from the conserved cysteine through the conserved F or W. D genes are given only for firm matches. The listing skips clone size in some rows; elsewhere it reads once, few, many or a size class.

TRBD2	TRBJ2-2	-	TRBV7-3	CASRTTTGTSGNTGELFF	TGTGCCAGCAGAACCACGACCGGGACTAGCGGGAACACCGGGGAGCTGTTTTTT
-	TRBJ1-5	-	TRBV7-2	CASSLGSAINQPQHF	TGTGCCAGCAGCTTAGGGTCCGCTATTAATCAGCCCCAGCATTTT
-	TRBJ2-3	-	TRBV7-9	CASSLWASTAHTQYF	TGTGCCAGCAGCCTATGGGCCTCCACCGCGCATACGCAGTATTTT
-	TRBJ2-2	-	TRBV5-1	CASSEAGELFF	TGCGCCAGCAGCGAGGCCGGGGAGCTGTTTTTT
-	TRBJ2-7	-	TRBV5-4	CASSLTLDDEQYF	TGTGCCAGCAGCTTGACGCTAGATGACGAGCAGTACTTC
TRBD2	TRBJ2-1	-	TRBV5-1	CASSLSTSGNEQFF	TGCGCCAGCAGCTTGTCGACTAGCGGGAATGAGCAGTTCTTC
-	TRBJ1-1	-	TRBV5-1	CASSLGRGLSLNTEAFF	TGCGCCAGCAGCTTGGGCAGGGGCCTTTCCTTGAACACTGAAGCTTTCTTT
-	TRBJ2-3	-	TRBV5-4	CASSLPREDTQYF	TGTGCCAGCAGCTTGCCGCGTGAAGATACGCAGTATTTT
TRBD1	TRBJ2-1	-	TRBV5-1	CASSPGQGNREQFF	TGCGCCAGCAGCCCTGGACAGGGGAATAGGGAGCAGTTCTTC
-	TRBJ1-2	-	TRBV18	CASSPAGKNYGYTF	TGTGCCAGCTCACCAGCGGGCAAAAACTATGGCTACACCTTC
TRBD1	TRBJ1-2	-	TRBV5-6	CASSFWGQGYKGYTF	TGTGCCAGCAGCTTTTGGGGACAGGGCTATAAGGGCTACACCTTC
-	TRBJ1-4	-	TRBV28	CASSVEQLNEKLFF	TGTGCCAGCTCCGTGGAACAGCTTAATGAAAAACTGTTTTTT
TRBD2	TRBJ2-6	-	TRBV28	CASLGAGGPPGANVLTF	TGTGCCAGCCTTGGGGCGGGGGGCCCCCCTGGGGCCAACGTCCTGACTTTC
-	TRBJ2-7	-	TRBV11-2	CASSGGSGSTYEQYF	TGTGCCAGCAGCGGGGGGTCGGGGAGTACTTACGAGCAGTACTTC
-	TRBJ2-7	once	TRBV25-1	CASSSRGPTYEQYF	TGTGCCAGCAGTTCCAGGGGACCTACCTACGAGCAGTACTTC
-	TRBJ2-1	-	TRBV10-3	CAISEAATTYNEQFF	TGTGCCATCAGTGAGGCAGCGACGACCTACAATGAGCAGTTCTTC
-	TRBJ1-1	-	TRBV5-1	CASSLVVGADTEAFF	TGCGCCAGCAGCTTGGTAGTGGGGGCGGACACTGAAGCTTTCTTT
-	TRBJ2-7	-	TRBV7-9	CASSPPWTSPEQYF	TGTGCCAGCAGCCCCCCTTGGACATCCCCGGAGCAGTACTTC
-	TRBJ2-7	-	TRBV9	CASSVETGDYEQYF	TGTGCCAGCAGCGTAGAGACTGGTGACTACGAGCAGTACTTC
-	TRBJ2-5	-	TRBV29-1	CSVNEGGETQYF	TGCAGCGTCAATGAGGGAGGAGAGACCCAGTACTTC
-	TRBJ2-1	-	TRBV11-2	CASSLGASAPEQFF	TGTGCCAGCAGCTTAGGGGCTAGCGCGCCTGAGCAGTTCTTC
TRBD2	TRBJ2-1	once	TRBV11-2	CASSGGTSGTEQFF	TGTGCCAGCAGCGGAGGGACTAGCGGGACTGAGCAGTTCTTC
TRBD1	TRBJ2-7	-	TRBV5-1	CASSLDRGESSYEQYF	TGCGCCAGCAGCTTAGACAGGGGGGAGAGCTCCTACGAGCAGTACTTC
-	TRBJ2-2	-	TRBV2	CASSEGRFSGELFF	TGTGCCAGCAGTGAAGGGAGGTTCTCCGGGGAGCTGTTTTTT
TRBD2	TRBJ2-7	-	TRBV7-9	CASSGLAGRSGHEQYF	TGTGCCAGCAGCGGATTAGCGGGAAGATCGGGCCACGAGCAGTACTTC
-	TRBJ1-1	-	TRBV7-9	CASSLGTRNTEAFF	TGTGCCAGCAGCTTAGGGACACGGAACACTGAAGCTTTCTTT
-	TRBJ1-5	-	TRBV25-1	CASSAGGLGNQPQHF	TGTGCCAGCAGTGCGGGGGGGCTAGGCAATCAGCCCCAGCATTTT
TRBD1	TRBJ2-3	-	TRBV13	CASSLGLGTGAYLTDTQYF	TGTGCCAGCAGCTTAGGGCTCGGGACAGGGGCCTACCTCACAGATACGCAGTATTTT
TRBD2	TRBJ2-1	-	TRBV18	CASSQSGTSGDNEQFF	TGTGCCAGCTCACAGAGCGGGACTAGCGGAGACAATGAGCAGTTCTTC
-	TRBJ2-7	-	TRBV6-1	CASSELVAYEQYF	TGTGCCAGCAGTGAGCTCGTAGCCTACGAGCAGTACTTC
TRBD1	TRBJ2-1	-	TRBV2	CASSSGQSPVNEQFF	TGTGCCAGCAGTTCGGGACAGAGTCCTGTCAATGAGCAGTTCTTC
-	TRBJ1-4	-	TRBV2	CASRDSFGGEKLFF	TGTGCCAGCAGGGACAGTTTTGGGGGTGAAAAACTGTTTTTT
-	TRBJ2-2	once	TRBV4-3	CASSQDVAGAGTGELFF	TGCGCCAGCAGCCAAGATGTGGCGGGGGCCGGCACCGGGGAGCTGTTTTTT
TRBD2	TRBJ2-1	-	TRBV4-3	CASSQAYRTSGRNEQFF	TGCGCCAGCAGCCAGGCCTACAGGACTAGCGGGAGGAATGAGCAGTTCTTC
TRBD1	TRBJ1-1	-	TRBV5-1	CASRTDRENTEAFF	TGCGCCAGCAGAACAGACAGGGAGAACACTGAAGCTTTCTTT
TRBD2	TRBJ2-1	-	TRBV2	CASTRAGGPYNEQFF	TGTGCCAGCACCCGAGCGGGAGGCCCCTACAATGAGCAGTTCTTC
-	TRBJ2-1	-	TRBV29-1	CSARGDEQFF	TGCAGCGCCCGCGGAGATGAGCAGTTCTTC
-	TRBJ2-7	-	TRBV28	CASSFFSTPDEQYF	TGTGCCAGCAGTTTTTTTTCTACCCCCGACGAGCAGTACTTC
TRBD2	TRBJ2-7	-	TRBV9	CASSVTSGRRVYEQYF	TGTGCCAGCAGCGTAACTAGCGGGAGGAGAGTGTACGAGCAGTACTTC
TRBD2	TRBJ2-3	-	TRBV29-1	CSAAGSRGTTSGSPGPQYF	TGCAGCGCCGCCGGGAGTAGGGGTACTACTAGCGGGAGTCCTGGGCCCCAGTATTTT